The 32 T cell receptor beta chains below come from one sample, sequenced in a study of STAT5B mutations in CD4+ large granular lymphocyte leukemia. TCRdb keeps only in-frame clones here, not all; method: immunoSEQ multiplex PCR. The sample contains about 48,000 clones, less than 85% of which appear only once. The sequenced sample was CD4+ T cells from blood buffy coats. The receptors stem from a human donor in good health.

The chain employs TRBV5-1 and TRBJ2-2; 7 bases map to TRBD1. V was clipped by 8 bases and J by 5 bases; unmatched bases: 9. Per germline, CDR1 SGHRS and CDR2 YFSETQ. This CDR3 is 14 amino acids long. The DNA for the CDR3 is TGCGCCAGTGGCGAGGGGGCTTTGACCGGGGAGCTGTTTTTT. Translation gives CASGEGALTGELFF.

In the case of this clone: The junction departs from the called germline gene at one end, perhaps through a read error. The chain carries TRBV7-7 and TRBJ2-5; no reliable D call. Germline V gives CDR1 SSHAT, CDR2 FNYEAQ (reference sequence). The CDR3 is 14 residues long. CDR3 nucleotides: TGTGCTAGCAGCTTCTCCGTCACCCAAGAGACCCAGTACTTC. As protein: CASSFSVTQETQYF. Combining the CDR3 with reference TRBV7-7 and TRBJ2-5 gives the whole variable domain GAGVSQSPRYKVTKRGQDVTLRCDPISSHATLYWYQQALGQGPEFLTYFNYEAQPDKSGLPSDRFSAERPEGSISTLTIQRTEQRDSAMYRCASSFSVTQETQYFGPGTRLLVL.

This sequence joins TRBV28 and TRBJ1-4; a possible D gene is TRBD1 (6 bases). The V gene's germline CDR1 is MDHEN and CDR2 SYDVKM. Trimming cost V 6 bases and J 5 bases, with 19 bases left between them. This CDR3 is 16 amino acids long. The CDR3: CASRSPEGVGNEKLFF. The CDR3 region has the DNA TGTGCCAGCAGGTCTCCTGAGGGGGTAGGAAATGAAAAACTGTTTTTT.

This chain joins TRBV10-2 and TRBJ2-6, with D unclear. V was cut by 6 bases and J by 3 bases, with 9 bases left in between. The germline V gene encodes CDR1 WSHSY and CDR2 SAAADI. The CDR3 runs 14 residues. The CDR3 DNA follows: TGCGCCAGCAGGGCCGCCGGTGGGGCCAACGTCCTGACTTTC. This sequence encodes CASRAAGGANVLTF.

The chain uses TRBV7-8 and TRBJ2-1, with D unclear. V shed 5 bases and J shed 7 bases, with 9 bases lying between them. This CDR3 spans 12 amino acids. Germline CDR1 reads SGHVS; CDR2 reads FQNEAQ. The CDR3 nucleotides are TGTGCCAGCAGCATAATGCAGAATGAGCAGTTCTTC. Protein: CASSIMQNEQFF.

This CDR3 is CASSYYPGGAGTDTQYF. The CDR3 DNA reads TGTGCCAGCAGCTACTACCCGGGGGGGGCCGGTACAGATACGCAGTATTTT. The rearrangement joins TRBV7-2 to TRBJ2-3; TRBD2 matches 8 bases. Looked up from germline, CDR1 is SGHTA and CDR2 is FQGNSA. The CDR3 is made up of 17 amino acids. With 4 bases clipped from V and 3 bases from J, the junction kept 12 bases outside the gene matches.

The chain links TRBV7-2 to TRBJ2-5, with D possibly matching TRBD2 (6 bases). Per the germline V gene, CDR1 is SGHTA and CDR2 is FQGNSA. CDR3 size: 11 residues. V was cut by 1 base and J by 13 bases, with 10 bases left in between. The CDR3: CASSLGGEGYF. The CDR3 DNA follows: TGTGCCAGCAGCTTAGGCGGGGAAGGGTACTTC.

The chain uses TRBV2 and TRBJ2-5, with D perhaps matching TRBD1 (5 bases). The CDR3 is 12 amino acids. V lost 6 bases and J 0 bases, leaving 5 bases between the germline ends. The germline V gene has CDR1 SNHLY and CDR2 FYNNEI. This chain's CDR3 is CASRTDQETQYF. CDR3 nucleotides: TGTGCCAGCAGGACAGACCAAGAGACCCAGTACTTC.

The chain joins TRBV5-1 to TRBJ2-5, with D uncertain. The CDR3 contains 15 residues. Deletions cut 4 bases from V and 5 bases from J, with 18 bases between. From germline, CDR1 is SGHRS and CDR2 YFSETQ. CDR3 sequence (DNA): TGCGCCAGCAGCACGAGTTCCCTTTTACGGGAGACCCAGTACTTC. Its protein product is CASSTSSLLRETQYF.

The chain recombines TRBV6-6 with TRBJ2-2; D may correspond to TRBD1 or TRBD2 (5 bases each). The V and J ends lost 4 bases and 0 bases respectively, with 9 bases between them. Germline V gene sequence: CDR1 MNHNY, CDR2 SVGAGI (reference sequence). The CDR3 loop spans 15 amino acids. CDR3 sequence: CASSWGTANTGELFF. The CDR3 DNA is TGTGCCAGCAGTTGGGGGACGGCGAACACCGGGGAGCTGTTTTTT.

The V and J genes are TRBV30 and TRBJ1-2; D not certain. Trimming stripped 5 bases from V and 4 bases from J, with 17 bases between. This CDR3 has 14 amino acids. Germline loops: CDR1 GTSNPN, CDR2 SVGIG (reference sequence). The CDR3 bases are TGTGCCTGGTCGGGAGGGCCCATCCGCTATGGCTACACCTTC. Translating it yields CAWSGGPIRYGYTF.

V is TRBV5-1 and J is TRBJ2-5; 10 nucleotides align to TRBD1. Germline assignment: CDR1 SGHRS and CDR2 YFSETQ. Trimming took 4 bases from V and 2 from J; bases not matched to a gene: 2. The length of the CDR3 is 14 residues. DNA for the CDR3: TGCGCCAGCAGCCGGGGACAGGGGCAAGAGACCCAGTACTTC. This gives the protein CASSRGQGQETQYF. Looking up the rest from reference TRBV5-1 and TRBJ2-5 gives the full variable domain: KAGVTQTPRYLIKTRGQQVTLSCSPISGHRSVSWYQQTPGQGLQFLFEYFSETQRNKGNFPGRFSGRQFSNSRSEMNVSTLELGDSALYLCASSRGQGQETQYFGPGTRLLVL.

The gene calls are TRBV27 and TRBJ2-6; tentatively, D is TRBD1 (6 bases). Germline CDR1 and CDR2: MNHEY and SMNVEV (reference sequence). V gave up 5 bases and J gave up 0 bases, with 11 bases separating them. The CDR3 is 16 amino acids. The DNA of the CDR3 is TGTGCCAGCAGTCATTGGGACATCTCTGGGGCCAACGTCCTGACTTTC. This codes for CASSHWDISGANVLTF.

The chain carries TRBV11-2 and TRBJ1-6; no clear D. Trimming shortened V by 4 bases and J by 2 bases, and 12 bases separated the two germline ends. CDR3 size: 16 residues. Looked up from germline, CDR1 is SGHAT and CDR2 is FQNNGV. The CDR3 region is CASSSGQLAYNSPLHF. DNA of the CDR3: TGTGCCAGCAGCTCCGGCCAATTGGCCTATAATTCACCCCTCCACTTT.

This clone occurred a few times. J is TRBJ1-6 and V is TRBV30, with unresolved D. Germline loops: CDR1 GTSNPN, CDR2 SVGIG (reference sequence). Between the trimmed V and J ends, which lost 0 bases and 8 bases, there was a span of 11 bases. The CDR3 loop spans 14 amino acids. The CDR3 sequence: CAWSVLDADSPLHF. The DNA of the CDR3 is TGTGCCTGGAGTGTACTTGACGCCGATTCACCCCTCCACTTT.

The chain combines TRBV6-6 with TRBJ1-1; D remains unclear. This CDR3 is built from 12 residues. The V end lost 6 bases, the J end lost 3 bases, and 8 bases lay between the germline ends. Germline V gene data show CDR1 as MNHNY and CDR2 as SVGAGI (reference sequence). The CDR3 sequence is CASRSPDTEAFF. In DNA form, the CDR3 reads TGTGCCAGCAGGAGCCCGGACACTGAAGCTTTCTTT.

V and J are TRBV4-2 and TRBJ2-3, with D perhaps being TRBD1 or TRBD2 (5 bases each). Germline V gene lookup returns CDR1 LGHNA and CDR2 YNFKEQ. The CDR3 has 15 residues. Trimming stripped 6 bases from V and 0 bases from J, with 13 bases between. The CDR3 spells CASRGRDASTDTQYF. The CDR3 bases are TGTGCCAGCAGGGGTCGGGACGCTAGCACAGATACGCAGTATTTT.

This clone was seen once. The J gene is TRBJ2-2, the V gene TRBV30; TRBD1 aligns across 9 bases. The ends lost 3 bases at V and 6 bases at J; junction bases unmatched: 11. The germline V gene encodes CDR1 GTSNPN and CDR2 SVGIG (reference sequence). The CDR3 loop spans 16 amino acids. The CDR3 nucleotides read TGTGCCTGGAGCCCAAAGGGGACAGGGAAATCCGGGGAGCTGTTTTTT. Its protein product is CAWSPKGTGKSGELFF.

The chain joins TRBV18 to TRBJ2-7, with D possibly TRBD1 on 6 matching bases. The V and J ends lost 4 bases and 4 bases respectively, with 20 bases between them. The CDR3 runs to 16 residues. The germline CDR1 and CDR2 sequences are KGHSH and LQKENI. For the CDR3, the DNA is TGTGCCAGCTCACTCATCCGACCGCGGCAGGGGTACGAGCAGTACTTC. Translation: CASSLIRPRQGYEQYF.

The CDR3 DNA sequence: TGTGCCAGTATGGGAGGAGGTCTGAGTTCACCCCTCCACTTT. This codes for CASMGGGLSSPLHF. V and J are TRBV19 and TRBJ1-6; D not resolved. The CDR3 consists of 14 residues. Germline V lookup: CDR1 LNHDA, CDR2 SQIVND (reference sequence). The V end was cut by 7 bases, the J end by 9 bases, with 16 bases between.

The chain carries TRBV7-9 and TRBJ2-1; D not resolved. This CDR3 is 13 amino acids long. The V end was cut by 3 bases, the J end by 4 bases, with 7 bases between. The germline V gene has CDR1 SEHNR and CDR2 FQNEAQ (reference sequence). CDR3 residues: CASSFDIYNEQFF. As DNA, the CDR3 is TGTGCCAGCAGCTTCGACATATACAATGAGCAGTTCTTC.

This chain links TRBV5-1 with TRBJ1-2; 10 bases are a match to TRBD1. Losses at the gene ends were 4 bases for V and 4 bases for J; bases not matched to a gene: 10. This CDR3 is built from 16 residues. CDR1 and CDR2 (germline): SGHRS, YFSETQ. The CDR3 region has the DNA TGCGCCAGCAGCCGGGGACAGGGGTTCGGGGTCTATGGCTACACCTTC. This gives the protein CASSRGQGFGVYGYTF.

In its sample, this clone was seen a few times. DNA of the CDR3: TGTGCCAGTAGTATAAGGCTAGCGGGGGCCGAGCTGTTTTTT. Translated: CASSIRLAGAELFF. This chain links TRBV19 with TRBJ2-2; 10 nucleotides align to TRBD2. In germline, CDR1 is LNHDA, CDR2 SQIVND (reference sequence). With 2 bases clipped from V and 11 bases from J, the junction kept 5 bases outside the gene matches. The CDR3 is made up of 14 amino acids. The whole variable domain, filled in from reference TRBV19 and TRBJ2-2, reads DGGITQSPKYLFRKEGQNVTLSCEQNLNHDAMYWYRQDPGQGLRLIYYSQIVNDFQKGDIAEGYSVSREKKESFPLTVTSAQKNPTAFYLCASSIRLAGAELFFGEGSRLTVL.

The chain carries TRBV21-1 and TRBJ2-5; the table names TRBD2, a call not compared with the DNA. TRBV21-1 is marked as a pseudogene. CDR3 length: 17 residues. As DNA, the CDR3 is TGTGCCAGCAGCAAAGAAGTCAGCGGGGGGGGACCGGAGACCCAGTACTTC. Encoded protein: CASSKEVSGGGPETQYF.

The table lists this clone with a few counts. The rearrangement joins TRBV2 to TRBJ2-5; a possible D gene is TRBD2 (5 bases). Trimming shortened V by 4 bases and J by 5 bases, and 17 bases separated the two germline ends. There are 15 residues in the CDR3. Germline-derived CDR1 and CDR2 are SNHLY and FYNNEI. The CDR3 is CASSAQPGNEETQYF. In nucleotides, the CDR3 is TGTGCCAGCAGTGCCCAACCGGGAAACGAGGAGACCCAGTACTTC.

The chain's CDR3 is CASSLQGSFNYGYTF. The CDR3 region has the DNA TGTGCCAGCAGTCTACAGGGGTCGTTTAACTATGGCTACACCTTC. The chain joins TRBV6-5 to TRBJ1-2; 7 nucleotides match TRBD1. Germline CDR1 reads MNHEY; CDR2 reads SVGAGI. This CDR3 has 15 residues. The junction had 7 bases not matched to a gene; V was cut back by 5 bases and J by 1 base.

This clone occurred a few times. CDR3 bases: TGTGCCAGCAAACCCGGGACAGGTTTCAACACTGAAGCTTTCTTT. Its translation: CASKPGTGFNTEAFF. This chain uses TRBV27 with TRBJ1-1, with 8 bases fitting TRBD1. CDR1 MNHEY and CDR2 SMNVEV come from the germline V gene (reference sequence). The CDR3 has 15 amino acids. V was clipped by 7 bases and J by 2 bases; unmatched bases: 9.

This clone showed up just once. The V call is TRBV6-5, the J call TRBJ2-7; 11 nucleotides line up with TRBD1. The germline CDR1 and CDR2 sequences are MNHEY and SVGAGI. The CDR3 covers 15 residues. V lost 4 bases, J lost 1 base, and 3 bases stayed unmatched. This CDR3 reads CASSSGQGGSYEQYV. As DNA, the CDR3 is TGTGCCAGCAGTTCGGGACAGGGGGGTTCCTACGAGCAGTACGTC.

V usage is TRBV30 and J usage is TRBJ1-4; possible D gene TRBD1, 6 bases. There are 14 residues in the CDR3. Germline CDR1 and CDR2: GTSNPN and SVGIG (reference sequence). Trimming removed 2 bases from V and 2 bases from J, with 9 bases in between. In DNA form, the CDR3 reads TGTGCCTGGAGTCCAGGGGTCACTAATGAAAAACTGTTTTTT. This translates into CAWSPGVTNEKLFF. The full variable domain, completed using reference TRBV30 and TRBJ1-4, is SQTIHQWPATLVQPVGSPLSLECTVEGTSNPNLYWYRQAAGRGLQLLFYSVGIGQISSEVPQNLSASRPQDRQFILSSKKLLLSDSGFYLCAWSPGVTNEKLFFGSGTQLSVL.

The chain couples TRBV6-5 to TRBJ1-1, with 7 bases identical to TRBD1. V dropped 0 bases and J dropped 8; count of bases not matched to a gene: 6. The CDR3 runs 14 residues. Germline V gives CDR1 MNHEY, CDR2 SVGAGI. The CDR3 protein is CASSYSVGQQEAFF. As DNA, the CDR3 is TGTGCCAGCAGTTACTCCGTGGGACAGCAAGAAGCTTTCTTT.

V is TRBV29-1 and J is TRBJ1-1; TRBD1 might be the D (5 bases). The CDR3 totals 14 residues. Germline values: CDR1 SQVTM, CDR2 ANQGSEA. The V and J ends lost 4 bases and 6 bases respectively, with 18 bases between them. This chain's CDR3 is CSVVSEQGGAEAFF. The CDR3, as DNA: TGCAGCGTTGTGTCGGAGCAGGGAGGCGCTGAAGCTTTCTTT. Full variable domain (missing parts from reference TRBV29-1 and TRBJ1-1): SAVISQKPSRDICQRGTSLTIQCQVDSQVTMMFWYRQQPGQSLTLIATANQGSEATYESGFVIDKFPISRPNLTFSTLTVSNMSPEDSSIYLCSVVSEQGGAEAFFGQGTRLTVV.

The V and J genes are TRBV2 and TRBJ2-7; no clear D. This CDR3 contains 14 residues. CDR1 and CDR2 from the germline V gene are SNHLY and FYNNEI. Between the trimmed V and J ends, which lost 4 bases and 0 bases, there was a span of 10 bases. The CDR3 DNA is TGTGCCAGCAGTGGGATAGAAAGCTCCTACGAGCAGTACGTC. This codes for CASSGIESSYEQYV.